One sample yielded the 14 T cell receptor beta chains listed below, sequenced in a study of siplizumab effects on memory and regulatory T cells. Clones were read by immunoSEQ multiplex PCR, and TCRdb kept only the in-frame ones, dropping some. The table lists tens of thousands of clones, about 90% of them singletons. The sample consisted of CD8+ T cells sorted from blood. All receptors derive from a human donor in good health.

This chain connects TRBV9 to TRBJ2-6; TRBD1 matches 10 bases. The CDR3 is made up of 18 amino acids. The germline gives CDR1 SGDLS, CDR2 YYNGEE. The V segment lost 4 bases and the J segment 4 bases; nucleotides outside the gene matches: 11. Written as DNA, the CDR3 is TGTGCCAGCAGCACTTGGACAGGGGGGGCGCCAGGGGCCAACGTCCTGACTTTC. Protein product: CASSTWTGGAPGANVLTF.

This chain links TRBV11-2 with TRBJ2-7; 9 bases are a match to TRBD1. Looked up from germline, CDR1 is SGHAT and CDR2 is FQNNGV. Trimming cost V 1 base and J 1 base; bases outside gene matches: 2. CDR3 length: 15 amino acids. The CDR3, as DNA: TGTGCCAGCAGCTTAGCGGGACAGGGTTCCTACGAGCAGTACTTC. Translating it yields CASSLAGQGSYEQYF.

The genes are TRBV11-2 and TRBJ1-3; possibly TRBD1 for D (5 bases). V lost 3 bases to trimming and J lost 2 bases, with 11 bases between them. The V gene's germline CDR1 is SGHAT and CDR2 FQNNGV. CDR3 length: 15 residues. The CDR3 is CASSLGVGAGNTIYF. The CDR3 DNA sequence: TGTGCCAGCAGCTTGGGGGTCGGGGCTGGAAACACCATATATTTT.

V is TRBV27 and J is TRBJ2-7; D remains unclear. CDR1 and CDR2 (germline): MNHEY, SMNVEV (reference sequence). The CDR3 is made up of 14 amino acids. V lost 3 bases and J lost 2, with 11 bases in between. This CDR3 reads CASSLGLMAYEQYF. The CDR3 DNA sequence: TGTGCCAGCAGTTTGGGGTTGATGGCCTACGAGCAGTACTTC.

Remarks on this clone: Here the CDR3 omits its conserved ending phenylalanine or tryptophan, so a read error is the likely source. The limits of the CDR3 on the DNA are not certain, so only TCRdb's listed CDR3 is given. This chain connects TRBV19 to TRBJ1-6; TRBD1, the D gene given by the table, was not confirmed from the DNA. The germline V gene has CDR1 LNHDA and CDR2 SQIVND (reference sequence). The CDR3 is made up of 12 amino acids, end residues included. CDR3 amino acids: CASSDYGQDQHI.

The chain couples TRBV7-9 to TRBJ1-1; D is uncertain. Germline assignment: CDR1 SEHNR and CDR2 FQNEAQ (reference sequence). Trimming pared 1 base from V and 5 bases from J, leaving 14 bases between. The CDR3 runs to 15 residues. CDR3 DNA sequence: TGTGCCAGCAGCTTAGTAGTAGGTAGGAGGACTGAAGCTTTCTTT. As protein: CASSLVVGRRTEAFF. The whole variable domain, remainder taken from reference TRBV7-9 and TRBJ1-1, is DTGVSQNPRHKITKRGQNVTFRCDPISEHNRLYWYRQTLGQGPEFLTYFQNEAQLEKSRLLSDRFSAERPKGSFSTLEIQRTEQGDSAMYLCASSLVVGRRTEAFFGQGTRLTVV.

This chain's CDR3 is CASSQVGGQGSGNTIYF. As DNA, the CDR3 is TGCGCCAGCAGCCAAGTCGGTGGACAGGGCTCTGGAAACACCATATATTTT. The J gene is TRBJ1-3, the V gene TRBV4-1; 8 bases match TRBD1. The CDR3 sequence is 17 residues long. J gave up 0 bases and V 1 base, and 5 bases lay outside the gene matches. The germline V gene encodes CDR1 MGHRA and CDR2 YSYEKL.

The chain couples TRBV5-5 to TRBJ2-1, with a weak D call TRBD2 (6 bases). The germline gives CDR1 SGHKS, CDR2 YYEKEE (reference sequence). This CDR3 contains 14 residues. V was clipped by 3 bases and J by 3 bases, with 10 bases between them. Here the CDR3 DNA reads TGTGCCAGCAGCTGGCTGGGGGGCTACAATGAGCAGTTCTTC. It specifies CASSWLGGYNEQFF.

The chain employs TRBV6-5 and TRBJ1-1; D unresolved. The V end was cut by 1 base, the J end by 4 bases, with 7 bases between. This CDR3 spans 13 amino acids. The V gene's germline CDR1 is MNHEY and CDR2 SVGAGI. CDR3 bases: TGTGCCAGCAGTTACTTGAGCGGCACTGAAGCTTTCTTT. It is translated as CASSYLSGTEAFF.

V gene TRBV13 combines with J gene TRBJ2-7; TRBD1 matches 7 bases. The ends lost 5 bases at V and 2 bases at J; junction bases unmatched: 6. The CDR3 consists of 14 residues. Germline V gene data show CDR1 as PRHDT and CDR2 as FYEKMQ (reference sequence). The CDR3, as DNA: TGTGCCAGCAGCCCAGGACAGGCAGCCTACGAGCAGTACTTC. Its translation is CASSPGQAAYEQYF.

This chain connects TRBV2 to TRBJ2-1; 14 bases align to TRBD2. The CDR3 has 15 amino acids. J was trimmed by 5 bases and V by 7 bases; bases with no gene match: 4. Germline V gene data show CDR1 as SNHLY and CDR2 as FYNNEI. CDR3 region: CASMGLAGEDNEQFF. CDR3 sequence (DNA): TGTGCCAGCATGGGACTAGCGGGGGAAGACAATGAGCAGTTCTTC.

The rearrangement uses TRBV7-6 and TRBJ2-7; TRBD2 agrees at 8 bases. The CDR3 has 13 residues. With V trimmed by 6 bases and J by 2 bases, 3 bases remained unmatched. Germline CDR1 SGHVS, CDR2 FNYEAQ. CDR3 sequence: CASSPSGPYEQYF. The CDR3, as DNA: TGTGCCAGCAGTCCTAGCGGGCCCTACGAGCAGTACTTC.

This clone occurred a few times. The chain links TRBV30 to TRBJ1-5; D might be TRBD1 (6 bases). Per germline, CDR1 GTSNPN and CDR2 SVGIG (reference sequence). V was pared by 7 bases and J by 6 bases, with 13 bases between. The CDR3 runs 12 residues. The CDR3 nucleotides read TGTGCCTTGGACAGCAGCGGTCAGCCCCAGCATTTT. Amino acids: CALDSSGQPQHF.

This chain links TRBV5-4 with TRBJ2-7, with 10 bases fitting TRBD1. In germline, CDR1 is SGHNT, CDR2 YYREEE (reference sequence). CDR3 length: 15 amino acids. Trimming removed 3 bases from V and 3 bases from J; junction bases left unmatched: 6. The CDR3 bases are TGTGCCAGCAGCTACCCCGGACAGGGGGACTACGAGCAGTACTTC. Encoded protein: CASSYPGQGDYEQYF.